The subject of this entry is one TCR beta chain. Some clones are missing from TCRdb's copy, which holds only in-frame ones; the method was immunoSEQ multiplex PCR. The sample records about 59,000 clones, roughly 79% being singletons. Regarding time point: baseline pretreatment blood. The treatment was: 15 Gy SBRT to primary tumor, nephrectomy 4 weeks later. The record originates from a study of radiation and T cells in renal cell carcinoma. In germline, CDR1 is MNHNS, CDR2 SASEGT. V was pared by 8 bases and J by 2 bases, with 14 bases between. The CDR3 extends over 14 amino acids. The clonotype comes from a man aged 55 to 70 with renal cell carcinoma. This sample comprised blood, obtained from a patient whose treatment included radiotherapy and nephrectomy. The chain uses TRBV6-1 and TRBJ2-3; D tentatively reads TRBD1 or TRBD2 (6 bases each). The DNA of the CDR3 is TGTGCCAGCGCCCTCGGGGGCAACACAGATACGCAGTATTTT. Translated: CASALGGNTDTQYF.